These T cell receptor beta chains were read from a single sample in a study of human T cells and chemical hapten exposure. In TCRdb, the RACE reads were re-called with MiXCR into one record per CDR3 protein. The sample has 250,000 or so distinct CDR3 sequences; around 9.3% are singletons. Sequences were derived from whole blood, sampled in connection with sensitization to the hapten diphenylcyclopropenone (DPC). The receptors here all came from a woman between 40 and 55 years old with alopecia areata. Some clones in this sample may be carry-over from other donors' samples. Each CDR3 is given with its conserved first and last residue. The D gene is left open where the match is weak. Clone size is not always given. Where it is, it says once, few, many or a class for expanded clones.

.	14	TRBJ2-2	TRBV29-1	.	TGCAGCGTTGCTACGGTCTATCGTTCCGGGGAGCTGTTTTTT	CSVATVYRSGELFF
.	13	TRBJ2-3	TRBV29-1	.	TGCAGCGTTGGCGGACCCAGCACAGATACGCAGTATTTT	CSVGGPSTDTQYF
.	15	TRBJ2-5	TRBV6-2/TRBV6-3	many	TGTGCCAGCAGTCGCATAGTAGACCCACCAGAGACCCAGTACTTC	CASSRIVDPPETQYF
.	12	TRBJ2-3	TRBV2	many	TGTGCCAGCAGTGAAACAGGAGATACGCAGTATTTT	CASSETGDTQYF
.	16	TRBJ1-5	TRBV7-8	.	TGTGCCAGCAGCTTAAGGGGTGGCGATAGCAATCAGCCCCAGCATTTT	CASSLRGGDSNQPQHF
.	15	TRBJ2-5	TRBV4-3	few	TGCGCCAGCAGCCAAGAGAGACAGACCCAAGAGACCCAGTACTTC	CASSQERQTQETQYF
.	15	TRBJ2-1	TRBV3-1	few	TGTGCCAGCAGCCCCAGGAGACTGACATACAATGAGCAGTTCTTC	CASSPRRLTYNEQFF
TRBD2	17	TRBJ2-5	TRBV20-1	.	TGCAGTGCTAGAGAACCCTCCTGGCGGGGGTACCAAGAGACCCAGTACTTC	CSAREPSWRGYQETQYF
.	15	TRBJ1-4	TRBV15	.	TGTGCCACCAGCAGAGACGTGTCAGGCAACGAAAAACTGTTTTTT	CATSRDVSGNEKLFF
.	15	TRBJ1-3	TRBV4-2	.	TGTGCCAGCAGCCAAGGGGCGGGGGTTGGAAACACCATATATTTT	CASSQGAGVGNTIYF
.	13	TRBJ2-3	TRBV29-1	few	TGCAGCGTTGATGCGGCACGCACAGATACGCAGTATTTT	CSVDAARTDTQYF
.	15	TRBJ1-1	TRBV6-2/TRBV6-3	many	TGTGCCAGCAGCCAATGGACGGGGATGAACACTGAAGCTTTCTTT	CASSQWTGMNTEAFF
TRBD1	13	TRBJ1-4	TRBV29-1	few	TGCAGCGTAATTTCAGGGGGCGATGAAAAACTGTTTTTT	CSVISGGDEKLFF
TRBD2	15	TRBJ2-7	TRBV6-5	few	TGTGCCAGCAGCCCCCCTGGACTAGCTGCGTACGAGCAGTACTTC	CASSPPGLAAYEQYF
.	13	TRBJ2-1	TRBV27	.	TGTGCCAGCAGTTTCACACAGGGCAGGGAGCAGTTCTTC	CASSFTQGREQFF
.	15	TRBJ2-7	TRBV5-1	.	TGCGCCAGCAGCTTGGTGCCCAACGGCGTCTACGAGCAGTACTTC	CASSLVPNGVYEQYF
.	14	TRBJ2-5	TRBV20-1	few	TGCAGTGCTAGAGATCATCAGGGTCTAGAGACCCAGTACTTC	CSARDHQGLETQYF
TRBD1	15	TRBJ2-1	TRBV7-6	.	TGTGCCAGCAGCCCCGGACAGGCCTCCTACAATGAGCAGTTCTTC	CASSPGQASYNEQFF
.	14	TRBJ1-1	TRBV24-1	few	TGTGCCACCAGTGACGGGATTTCGAACACTGAAGCTTTCTTT	CATSDGISNTEAFF